This TCR beta chain originates from a study of technical replicates of blood from four donors. TCRdb's table, derived via immunoSEQ multiplex PCR, lists solely in-frame clones and lacks some. This table has around 89,000 clones, around 96% appearing once. The CDR3 runs to 13 residues. The germline V gene has CDR1 SGHAT and CDR2 FQNNGV. Trimming cost V 4 bases and J 1 base; bases outside gene matches: 0. The sequence came from a human donor in good health. The rearrangement links TRBV11-2 to TRBJ2-7; TRBD1 aligns across 8 bases. The sequenced sample was T cells isolated from PBMCs. DNA of the CDR3: TGTGCCAGCAGCTGGACAGGGTCCTACGAGCAGTACTTC. Protein product: CASSWTGSYEQYF.